Presented here are 27 T cell receptor beta chains from one specimen sequenced in a study of blood T cell repertoires in COVID-19. Sequenced by immunoSEQ multiplex PCR; TCRdb stores in-frame clones only, minus some. The profile shows 350,000 to 400,000 clones, roughly nine tenths of them singletons. Sequencing was done on a sample of PBMCs or T cells enriched from blood (not recorded which). The receptors originated from a woman aged 40-49 years who had been exposed to COVID-19.

J is TRBJ1-3 and V is TRBV3-1 (or the pseudogene TRBV3-2), with no clear D. V was clipped by 1 base and J by 2 bases, with 12 bases between them. The CDR3 has 16 amino acids. Per germline, CDR1 LGHDT and CDR2 YNNKEL (reference sequence). This CDR3 reads CASSQGTGVAGNTIYF. CDR3 nucleotide sequence: TGTGCCAGCAGCCAAGGGACCGGGGTAGCTGGAAACACCATATATTTT.

The J gene is TRBJ2-2, the V gene TRBV18; D gene ambiguous. Per germline, CDR1 KGHSH and CDR2 LQKENI. CDR3 length equals 12 residues. Trimming pared 6 bases from V and 5 bases from J, leaving 7 bases between. The CDR3 DNA reads TGTGCCAGCTCCCCCGTTACCGGGGAGCTGTTTTTT. Translating gives CASSPVTGELFF.

The chain recombines TRBV5-1 with TRBJ1-5; D gene uncertain. The CDR3 has 16 residues. The V end was cut by 0 bases, the J end by 5 bases, with 15 bases between. Germline loops: CDR1 SGHRS, CDR2 YFSETQ. CDR3 DNA sequence: TGCGCCAGCAGCTTGGGACCCCTAGGAACCGATCAGCCCCAGCATTTT. It codes for CASSLGPLGTDQPQHF.

The chain links TRBV9 to TRBJ1-5; possible D gene TRBD1, 5 bases. Trimming took 3 bases from V and 0 from J, leaving 10 bases between them. Germline loops: CDR1 SGDLS, CDR2 YYNGEE. The CDR3 is 15 residues long. The CDR3 is CASSGTDNSNQPQHF. In DNA form, the CDR3 reads TGTGCCAGCAGCGGGACGGACAATAGCAATCAGCCCCAGCATTTT. Full variable domain (outside the CDR3, taken from reference TRBV9 and TRBJ1-5): DSGVTQTPKHLITATGQRVTLRCSPRSGDLSVYWYQQSLDQGLQFLIQYYNGEERAKGNILERFSAQQFPDLHSELNLSSLELGDSALYFCASSGTDNSNQPQHFGDGTRLSIL.

This clone was recorded once. This chain uses TRBV11-1 with TRBJ1-2; D ambiguous. Germline V CDR1 and CDR2: SGHAT, FQDESV (reference sequence). V was shortened by 6 bases and J by 5 bases, with 10 bases between the two germline ends. The length of the CDR3 is 12 residues. CDR3 protein: CASSPGNYGYTF. In nucleotides, the CDR3 is TGTGCCAGCAGTCCAGGAAATTATGGCTACACCTTC.

The chain is built from TRBV25-1 and TRBJ2-7, with 11 bases that match TRBD1. There are 15 residues in the CDR3. Looked up from germline, CDR1 is MGHDK and CDR2 is SYGVNS. The V and J ends lost 3 bases and 4 bases, in that order; junction bases with no gene match: 5. CDR3 in amino acids: CASSDSGTGGYEQYF. CDR3 in DNA: TGTGCCAGCAGTGACAGTGGGACAGGGGGTTACGAGCAGTACTTC.

The chain joins TRBV28 to TRBJ2-3; 10 bases are a match to TRBD2. Germline assignment: CDR1 MDHEN and CDR2 SYDVKM. With V trimmed by 3 bases and J by 2 bases, 8 bases remained unmatched. The CDR3 runs to 17 residues. The CDR3 DNA follows: TGTGCCAGCAGTTTTCGATCTAGCGGGGGAATCACAGATACGCAGTATTTT. Its protein is CASSFRSSGGITDTQYF.

This clone appeared a single time. This rearrangement joins TRBV5-6 to TRBJ2-2; possibly TRBD1 for D (6 bases). Per the germline V gene, CDR1 is SGHDT and CDR2 is YYEEEE. There are 15 residues in the CDR3. Deletions cut 0 bases from V and 7 bases from J, with 13 bases between. The CDR3 loop reads CASSLGHRAVGELFF. The CDR3, as DNA: TGTGCCAGCAGCTTGGGTCACAGGGCGGTCGGGGAGCTGTTTTTT.

This rearrangement joins TRBV7-8 to TRBJ2-7; 7 nucleotides align to TRBD2. CDR3 length equals 14 residues. V lost 3 bases and J lost 5; bases outside the gene matches: 7. Germline V gene lookup returns CDR1 SGHVS and CDR2 FQNEAQ. The DNA of the CDR3 is TGTGCCAGCAGCTTCGGACTAGAGGCCAACGAGCAGTACTTC. It translates to CASSFGLEANEQYF. Drawing the rest from reference TRBV7-8 and TRBJ2-7, the complete variable domain is GAGVSQSPRYKVAKRGQDVALRCDPISGHVSLFWYQQALGQGPEFLTYFQNEAQLDKSGLPSDRFFAERPEGSVSTLKIQRTQQEDSAVYLCASSFGLEANEQYFGPGTRLTVT.

CDR3 sequence (DNA): TGTGCCAGCAGCCAGGGGGGGAACACTGAAGCTTTCTTT. It encodes CASSQGGNTEAFF. The J gene is TRBJ1-1, the V gene TRBV14, with D tentatively TRBD1 (5 bases). CDR1 and CDR2 (germline): SGHDN, FVKESK. V was clipped by 3 bases and J by 1 base, with 6 bases between them. This CDR3 is built from 13 residues.

The sample holds one count of this clone. This chain joins TRBV7-2 and TRBJ1-2; tentative D call: TRBD1 (6 bases). Germline V gene data show CDR1 as SGHTA and CDR2 as FQGNSA. Trimming removed 2 bases from V and 0 bases from J, with 10 bases in between. The CDR3 sequence is 15 residues long. As DNA, the CDR3 is TGTGCCAGCAGCTTAAAGGGGGATGCTAACTATGGCTACACCTTC. Amino acids: CASSLKGDANYGYTF. Variable domain in full (rest from reference TRBV7-2 and TRBJ1-2): GAGVSQSPSNKVTEKGKDVELRCDPISGHTALYWYRQSLGQGLEFLIYFQGNSAPDKSGLPSDRFSAERTGGSVSTLTIQRTQQEDSAVYLCASSLKGDANYGYTFGSGTRLTVV.

The V gene is TRBV3-1 (or the pseudogene TRBV3-2), the J gene TRBJ1-2; 7 positions match TRBD1. Trimming at V came to 6 bases and at J to 3 bases, leaving 4 bases not matched to a gene. Germline CDR1 and CDR2: LGHDT and YNNKEL (reference sequence). The CDR3 length is 13 residues. The CDR3 nucleotides are TGTGCCAGCAGAGTAACAGGGGACTATGGCTACACCTTC. Translating it yields CASRVTGDYGYTF.

With regard to this clone: In this CDR3 the conserved last residue, phenylalanine or tryptophan, is missing, so a read error is likely. Because the CDR3's place on the DNA is in doubt, the DNA is left out and the CDR3 is given as listed by TCRdb. The chain uses TRBV24-1 and TRBJ1-4. Germline values: CDR1 KGHDR, CDR2 SFDVKD. The length of the CDR3 is 8 amino acids, counting both ends. CDR3 sequence reads: CATLGWRS.

J is TRBJ1-5 and V is TRBV14, with D possibly being TRBD1 (5 bases). The CDR3 has 15 amino acids. Germline CDR1 SGHDN, CDR2 FVKESK. Between the trimmed V and J ends, which lost 4 bases and 1 base, there was a span of 11 bases. The CDR3 DNA reads TGTGCCAGCAGCCCTCCCGGACAAAGCAATCAGCCCCAGCATTTT. This encodes CASSPPGQSNQPQHF.

The rearrangement links TRBV3-1 (or the pseudogene TRBV3-2) to TRBJ2-2, with TRBD2 identical over 10 bases. Germline CDR1 is LGHDT and CDR2 is YNNKEL (reference sequence). This CDR3 contains 17 residues. With 4 bases clipped from V and 6 bases from J, the junction kept 11 bases outside the gene matches. The CDR3 here is CASSPHRLAGLPGELFF. CDR3 coding DNA: TGTGCCAGCAGCCCTCACCGACTAGCGGGTCTCCCCGGGGAGCTGTTTTTT.

The J gene is TRBJ1-5, the V gene TRBV2, with D unclear. The CDR3 runs 14 residues. Germline CDR1 SNHLY, CDR2 FYNNEI. V lost 3 bases and J 5 bases, leaving 11 bases between the germline ends. The CDR3 here is CASSDRLGDQPQHF. CDR3 coding DNA: TGTGCCAGCAGTGACCGCCTGGGCGATCAGCCCCAGCATTTT.

This clone was recorded once. The chain is built from TRBV7-3 and TRBJ1-1, with D possibly being TRBD1 (6 bases). Germline loops: CDR1 SGHTA, CDR2 FQGTGA. V lost 1 base and J 7 bases, leaving 10 bases between the germline ends. The CDR3 is made up of 13 amino acids. The chain's CDR3 is CASSLNRAGEAFF. The CDR3 DNA reads TGTGCCAGCAGCTTAAACAGGGCAGGTGAAGCTTTCTTT. Looking up the rest from reference TRBV7-3 and TRBJ1-1 gives the full variable domain: GAGVSQTPSNKVTEKGKYVELRCDPISGHTALYWYRQSLGQGPEFLIYFQGTGAADDSGLPNDRFFAVRPEGSVSTLKIQRTERGDSAVYLCASSLNRAGEAFFGQGTRLTVV.

V usage is TRBV9 and J usage is TRBJ1-1; 11 nucleotides match TRBD1. CDR1 is SGDLS, CDR2 YYNGEE, per germline. The CDR3 extends over 19 amino acids. With 3 bases clipped from V and 1 base from J, the junction kept 14 bases outside the gene matches. The CDR3 DNA reads TGTGCCAGCAGCGAGTTCCCTCGGACAGGGGGCCGCCCGAACACTGAAGCTTTCTTT. It codes for CASSEFPRTGGRPNTEAFF.

For the CDR3, the DNA is TGTGGACAGGGAATTCTCAATGAAAAACTGTTTTTT. As protein: CGQGILNEKLFF. V is TRBV25-1 and J is TRBJ1-4; 7 bases fit TRBD1. The CDR3 runs 12 residues. Germline loops: CDR1 MGHDK, CDR2 SYGVNS.

The V and J genes are TRBV2 and TRBJ1-2; TRBD1 agrees at 8 bases. Per the germline V gene, CDR1 is SNHLY and CDR2 is FYNNEI. CDR3 size: 16 residues. V shed 2 bases, J shed 5 bases, and the junction held 10 bases outside the gene matches. The CDR3 is CASSETRTGTFYGYTF. In DNA, the CDR3 is TGTGCCAGCAGTGAAACCCGGACAGGGACTTTTTATGGCTACACCTTC.

This clone was found once. The chain links TRBV6-4 to TRBJ1-1, with D uncertain. This CDR3 has 14 amino acids. Germline loops: CDR1 MRHNA, CDR2 SNTAGT. V lost 1 base to trimming and J lost 5 bases, with 11 bases between them. CDR3 loop: CASSDFPGSTEAFF. CDR3 bases: TGTGCCAGCAGTGACTTCCCAGGATCGACTGAAGCTTTCTTT.

The chain uses TRBV5-1 and TRBJ2-5, with 8 bases matching TRBD1. J gave up 2 bases and V 4 bases, and 13 bases lay outside the gene matches. The germline V gene encodes CDR1 SGHRS and CDR2 YFSETQ. The CDR3 is 17 residues long. DNA for the CDR3: TGCGCCAGCAGCCTGAACCCCGGACAGGGTCTTCAAGAGACCCAGTACTTC. This translates into CASSLNPGQGLQETQYF.

This sequence joins TRBV2 and TRBJ1-5; D not resolved. Germline CDR1 and CDR2: SNHLY and FYNNEI. V lost 5 bases and J lost 3, with 11 bases in between. The CDR3 loop spans 14 amino acids. CDR3: CASSSDTVNQPQHF. DNA of the CDR3: TGTGCCAGCAGTTCCGACACAGTCAATCAGCCCCAGCATTTT.

This clone has a single count. The J gene is TRBJ2-1, the V gene TRBV9; 10 bases line up with TRBD2. With 4 bases clipped from V and 7 bases from J, the junction kept 14 bases outside the gene matches. CDR1 and CDR2 from the germline V gene are SGDLS and YYNGEE. The CDR3 is 17 amino acids. The CDR3: CASSPGAAGGPRNEQFF. The CDR3 coding sequence is TGTGCCAGCAGCCCCGGAGCAGCGGGAGGGCCTAGGAATGAGCAGTTCTTC. Drawing the rest from reference TRBV9 and TRBJ2-1, the complete variable domain is DSGVTQTPKHLITATGQRVTLRCSPRSGDLSVYWYQQSLDQGLQFLIQYYNGEERAKGNILERFSAQQFPDLHSELNLSSLELGDSALYFCASSPGAAGGPRNEQFFGPGTRLTVL.

This clone was counted once. The V gene is TRBV9, the J gene TRBJ2-1; 7 bases are a match to TRBD1. This CDR3 has 15 amino acids. Germline V gene data show CDR1 as SGDLS and CDR2 as YYNGEE. V dropped 4 bases and J dropped 3; count of bases not matched to a gene: 7. CDR3 in DNA: TGTGCCAGCAGCCCCCCGGGACAGCTCTACAATGAGCAGTTCTTC. This translates into CASSPPGQLYNEQFF. Full variable domain (remainder filled in from reference TRBV9 and TRBJ2-1): DSGVTQTPKHLITATGQRVTLRCSPRSGDLSVYWYQQSLDQGLQFLIQYYNGEERAKGNILERFSAQQFPDLHSELNLSSLELGDSALYFCASSPPGQLYNEQFFGPGTRLTVL.

This chain connects TRBV19 to TRBJ1-1; D ambiguous. V shed 5 bases and J shed 3 bases, with 10 bases lying between them. The CDR3 has 13 residues. CDR1 and CDR2 from the germline V gene are LNHDA and SQIVND (reference sequence). CDR3 sequence reads: CASSLRLDTEAFF. CDR3 bases: TGTGCCAGTAGTCTGAGGTTGGACACTGAAGCTTTCTTT.

The V call is TRBV27, the J call TRBJ2-7, with 7 bases lining up with TRBD1. Germline CDR1 is MNHEY and CDR2 is SMNVEV (reference sequence). The junction had 15 bases not matched to a gene; V was cut back by 6 bases and J by 1 base. The CDR3 spans 17 residues. CDR3 coding DNA: TGTGCCAGCAGCCAATCCCTAGAGACAGGGAGATCCTACGAGCAGTACTTC. Protein: CASSQSLETGRSYEQYF.